The next 27 T cell receptor beta chains were all read from a single sample in a study of early stage breast cancer tumors. Using immunoSEQ multiplex PCR, the repertoire was profiled, and TCRdb retains in-frame clones only, with some absent. The sample has about 41,000 clones, approximately 78% seen once; the top ten hold 7.2%. Sequencing was done on a sample of blood. All receptors derive from a person aged 45 to 59 with breast cancer.

The chain is built from TRBV5-1 and TRBJ2-2; 11 bases align to TRBD2. Germline assignment: CDR1 SGHRS and CDR2 YFSETQ. With V trimmed by 4 bases and J by 1 base, 6 bases remained unmatched. There are 17 residues in the CDR3. The CDR3 region is CASSLRLAGLNTGELFF. The DNA of the CDR3 is TGCGCCAGCAGCCTAAGACTAGCGGGGTTGAACACCGGGGAGCTGTTTTTT.

This clone was counted between two and nine times. The chain is built from TRBV18 and TRBJ2-5; 8 bases match TRBD2. Unmatched junction bases numbered 3, after V lost 4 bases and J lost 5 bases. Germline V gene lookup returns CDR1 KGHSH and CDR2 LQKENI. The CDR3 is made up of 13 amino acids. This chain's CDR3 is CASSLAGTETQYF. The CDR3 bases are TGTGCCAGCTCACTAGCGGGGACGGAGACCCAGTACTTC.

The chain combines TRBV4-3 with TRBJ1-1; weak D call: TRBD1 (5 bases). V was clipped by 3 bases and J by 2 bases, with 16 bases between them. The CDR3 consists of 16 residues. From germline, CDR1 is LGHNA and CDR2 YSLEER. The chain's CDR3 is CASSHELRQINTEAFF. The CDR3 region has the DNA TGCGCCAGCAGCCACGAACTAAGACAGATAAACACTGAAGCTTTCTTT.

The V gene is TRBV6-5, the J gene TRBJ1-1; D gene uncertain. Germline lookup yields CDR1 MNHEY and CDR2 SVGAGI. V lost 8 bases to trimming and J lost 10 bases, with 17 bases between them. This CDR3 region has 12 residues. The CDR3, as DNA: TGTGCCAGCCTCTCGGCGGGGATGGGAGCTTTCTTT. It translates to CASLSAGMGAFF.

The V gene is TRBV29-1, the J gene TRBJ2-3, with 13 bases that match TRBD2. The CDR3 totals 18 residues. Germline trimming cut 4 bases from V and 3 bases from J; bases unmatched to any gene: 13. Looked up from germline, CDR1 is SQVTM and CDR2 is ANQGSEA. The CDR3 DNA reads TGCAGCGTTGTTGGGGGACTAGCGGGACTAAGGGGAACAGATACGCAGTATTTT. It translates to CSVVGGLAGLRGTDTQYF.

This clone was detected only once. V usage is TRBV7-9 and J usage is TRBJ1-2; D is possibly TRBD1 (6 bases). Trimming stripped 5 bases from V and 0 bases from J, with 19 bases between. CDR3 length: 17 residues. Germline assignment: CDR1 SEHNR and CDR2 FQNEAQ (reference sequence). The CDR3 sequence is CASSPGGQVGPNYGYTF. In DNA form, the CDR3 reads TGTGCCAGCAGCCCGGGGGGGCAGGTAGGGCCTAACTATGGCTACACCTTC.

Only one count was recorded for this clone. The gene calls are TRBV19 and TRBJ2-2; 10 bases fit TRBD2. The V and J ends lost 5 bases and 4 bases, in that order; junction bases with no gene match: 7. The CDR3 loop spans 16 amino acids. The germline V gene encodes CDR1 LNHDA and CDR2 SQIVND (reference sequence). The CDR3: CASSPSSGRGTGELFF. The CDR3 nucleotides are TGTGCCAGTAGTCCCTCTAGCGGGAGAGGCACCGGGGAGCTGTTTTTT.

The genes are TRBV6-5 and TRBJ1-2; 8 bases agree with TRBD1. Unmatched junction bases numbered 7, after V lost 5 bases and J lost 8 bases. Germline CDR1 and CDR2: MNHEY and SVGAGI. This CDR3 spans 13 amino acids. This CDR3 reads CASSAAGGAGYTF. The CDR3 DNA reads TGTGCCAGCAGTGCTGCAGGGGGCGCCGGCTACACCTTC.

The V and J genes are TRBV6-5 and TRBJ2-3; D unresolved. Germline CDR1 reads MNHEY; CDR2 reads SVGAGI. This CDR3 is 13 amino acids long. Trimming pared 4 bases from V and 7 bases from J, leaving 12 bases between. Here the CDR3 reads CASSSPLRNTQYF. In DNA form, the CDR3 reads TGTGCCAGCAGTTCCCCACTCCGAAATACGCAGTATTTT.

The V and J genes are TRBV5-1 and TRBJ2-4; 9 bases line up with TRBD1. V trimming: 4 bases; J trimming: 8 bases; junction bases outside the gene matches: 10. The V gene's germline CDR1 is SGHRS and CDR2 YFSETQ. The CDR3 runs 15 residues. The CDR3 loop is CASSRGRTGADIQYF. The CDR3 nucleotides are TGCGCCAGCAGCAGGGGACGGACAGGGGCAGACATTCAGTACTTC.

This clone was observed a handful of times. The chain couples TRBV4-2 to TRBJ2-7, with 9 bases that match TRBD1. Looked up from germline, CDR1 is LGHNA and CDR2 is YNFKEQ. This CDR3 is 17 amino acids long. The V segment lost 0 bases and the J segment 3 bases; nucleotides outside the gene matches: 9. The CDR3 region has the DNA TGTGCCAGCAGCCAAGAACTTACCGGGACAGGGATCTACGAGCAGTACTTC. Translated: CASSQELTGTGIYEQYF.

The chain uses TRBV27 and TRBJ2-3, with D possibly TRBD2 on 5 matching bases. V shed 3 bases and J shed 5 bases, with 12 bases lying between them. The CDR3 extends over 14 amino acids. Germline CDR1 is MNHEY and CDR2 is SMNVEV (reference sequence). CDR3 nucleotides: TGTGCCAGCAGTTTGCTAGCAGGCGGAGATACGCAGTATTTT. It translates to CASSLLAGGDTQYF.

This clone was recorded once. The V call is TRBV7-9, the J call TRBJ1-4; D is ambiguous. V lost 6 bases to trimming and J lost 6 bases, with 20 bases between them. Germline V gene data show CDR1 as SEHNR and CDR2 as FQNEAQ (reference sequence). CDR3 length: 16 amino acids. CDR3 sequence (DNA): TGTGCCAGCAGAGGTTCGAAGGATGGCCAGGATGAAAAACTGTTTTTT. Its protein is CASRGSKDGQDEKLFF.

The chain has TRBV5-4 and TRBJ2-2, with D possibly TRBD1 on 7 matching bases. The CDR3 is made up of 15 amino acids. Germline CDR1 is SGHNT and CDR2 is YYREEE (reference sequence). V lost 1 base and J 3 bases, leaving 10 bases between the germline ends. This CDR3 is CASSLSRGDTGELFF. The CDR3, as DNA: TGTGCCAGCAGCTTGAGCAGGGGGGACACCGGGGAGCTGTTTTTT.

The chain joins TRBV7-2 to TRBJ2-2, with 7 bases aligning to TRBD2. There are 14 residues in the CDR3. Germline V gene lookup returns CDR1 SGHTA and CDR2 FQGNSA. The J segment lost 2 bases and the V segment lost 3 bases, leaving 0 bases of the junction unmatched. For the CDR3, the DNA is TGTGCCAGCAGCTTGGGACTAAACACCGGGGAGCTGTTTTTT. Its translation is CASSLGLNTGELFF.

This clone was counted between two and nine times. The chain uses TRBV10-3 and TRBJ1-5; a weak D match, TRBD1 (5 bases). V was pared by 6 bases and J by 2 bases, with 8 bases between. CDR3 size: 13 residues. CDR1 and CDR2 (germline): ENHRY, SYGVKD. The CDR3, as DNA: TGTGCCATCAGGGGAGGGGGCAATCAGCCCCAGCATTTT. Translation: CAIRGGGNQPQHF.

The chain uses TRBV4-3 and TRBJ1-4; D is perhaps TRBD1 (5 bases). Looked up from germline, CDR1 is LGHNA and CDR2 is YSLEER. This CDR3 has 18 amino acids. With 0 bases removed from V and 5 bases from J, the gap between germline ends came to 19 bases. CDR3 nucleotides: TGCGCCAGCAGCCAAGAAAGTCCGCAGGGAATATCCAATGAAAAACTGTTTTTT. Protein sequence: CASSQESPQGISNEKLFF.

The gene calls are TRBV7-2 and TRBJ2-5; the match to TRBD1 covers 7 bases. The CDR3 is 15 residues long. The V gene's germline CDR1 is SGHTA and CDR2 FQGNSA. The ends lost 6 bases at V and 1 base at J; junction bases unmatched: 8. This CDR3 reads CASSWSGTVQETQYF. The CDR3, as DNA: TGTGCCAGCAGTTGGTCCGGGACAGTCCAAGAGACCCAGTACTTC.

As for this clone: One end of the junction is discordant with germline, which a read error may explain. Other nucleotide sequences from this sample produce the same CDR3. The chain recombines TRBV4-3 with TRBJ2-5; 7 nucleotides agree with TRBD1. Per the germline V gene, CDR1 is LGHNA and CDR2 is YSLEER. The CDR3 sequence is 16 residues long. For the CDR3, the DNA is TGCGCCAGCACCGACCGGGACAGCGAAGCCCAAGAGACCCAATACTTC. Translation gives CASTDRDSEAQETQYF.

This clone was observed a few times. This chain's CDR3 is CASRAGTAGTQYF. For the CDR3, the DNA is TGTGCCAGCAGGGCGGGGACGGCGGGGACCCAGTACTTC. This chain joins TRBV2 and TRBJ2-5; a possible D gene is TRBD2 (6 bases). The CDR3 is 13 residues long. The V end was cut by 6 bases, the J end by 7 bases, with 15 bases between. The germline V gene encodes CDR1 SNHLY and CDR2 FYNNEI.

This clone has a single count. The V call is TRBV5-4, the J call TRBJ1-2; possibly TRBD1 for D (6 bases). The CDR3 length is 11 residues. Germline CDR1 and CDR2: SGHNT and YYREEE (reference sequence). Trimming shortened V by 2 bases and J by 14 bases, and 13 bases separated the two germline ends. The CDR3: CASSFGGRRTF. CDR3 nucleotides: TGTGCCAGCAGCTTCGGGGGGCGGAGGACCTTC.

The chain is built from TRBV9 and TRBJ2-5, with 11 bases that match TRBD2. J was trimmed by 4 bases and V by 3 bases; bases with no gene match: 5. Looked up from germline, CDR1 is SGDLS and CDR2 is YYNGEE. This CDR3 has 15 amino acids. The CDR3 region is CASSAGLAVRETQYF. CDR3 in DNA: TGTGCCAGCAGCGCGGGACTAGCGGTTAGAGAGACCCAGTACTTC.

This clone was seen only a few times. The chain carries TRBV2 and TRBJ2-3; no clear D gene. Germline V CDR1 and CDR2: SNHLY, FYNNEI. Deletions cut 3 bases from V and 0 bases from J, with 10 bases between. The CDR3 has 15 amino acids. CDR3 sequence: CASSDFEVSTDTQYF. As DNA, the CDR3 is TGTGCCAGCAGTGATTTTGAGGTTAGCACAGATACGCAGTATTTT.

This clone was recorded only once. The chain couples TRBV29-1 to TRBJ1-2; 8 nucleotides match TRBD1. J was trimmed by 8 bases and V by 3 bases; bases with no gene match: 8. The CDR3 has 13 amino acids. Looked up from germline, CDR1 is SQVTM and CDR2 is ANQGSEA. The CDR3 coding sequence is TGCAGCGTTGAGCGGACAGGGTCATCAGGCTACACCTTC. Protein product: CSVERTGSSGYTF. The complete variable domain, with remaining parts taken from reference TRBV29-1 and TRBJ1-2, reads SAVISQKPSRDICQRGTSLTIQCQVDSQVTMMFWYRQQPGQSLTLIATANQGSEATYESGFVIDKFPISRPNLTFSTLTVSNMSPEDSSIYLCSVERTGSSGYTFGSGTRLTVV.

The table lists this clone with a few counts. The chain is built from TRBV28 and TRBJ2-7, with D possibly matching TRBD1 (6 bases). The CDR3 runs 12 residues. Germline-derived CDR1 and CDR2 are MDHEN and SYDVKM. V gave up 4 bases and J gave up 5 bases, with 9 bases separating them. Written as DNA, the CDR3 is TGTGCCAGCAGTTCCACAGGGCACGAGCAGTACGTC. Residues: CASSSTGHEQYV.

This clone occurred once. The V gene is TRBV6-5, the J gene TRBJ1-1; D unresolved. CDR1 is MNHEY and CDR2 is SVGAGI in the germline V gene. The CDR3 extends over 13 amino acids. Trimming stripped 4 bases from V and 3 bases from J, with 9 bases between. CDR3 nucleotide sequence: TGTGCCAGCAGTTGGCGGAGCGACACTGAAGCTTTCTTT. Protein product: CASSWRSDTEAFF.

The chain is built from TRBV9 and TRBJ2-5; D is ambiguous. The V gene lost 3 bases and the J gene lost 3 bases, with 6 bases spanning the gap. There are 12 residues in the CDR3. Germline V gene sequence: CDR1 SGDLS, CDR2 YYNGEE. The DNA of the CDR3 is TGTGCCAGCAGCGGAACGGAAGAGACCCAGTACTTC. Residues: CASSGTEETQYF.